This entry lists 5 T cell receptor beta chains sequenced from one sample in a study of T cell responses to AZD1222 COVID-19 vaccine. The data were produced by immunoSEQ multiplex PCR, yet TCRdb's version contains in-frame clones alone and is incomplete. The top ten clones hold 27% of a sample with about 53,000 clones, less than 85% of them seen once. Sequences were derived from peripheral blood, sampled on day 0 of AZD1222 vaccination. Receptor source: an adult in good health.

V usage is TRBV12-3 or TRBV12-4 and J usage is TRBJ2-7; no definite D call. The CDR3 spans 13 residues. The V end was cut by 7 bases, the J end by 0 bases, with 10 bases between. The DNA for the CDR3 is TGTGCCAGCAACCCCGCAAGCTCCTACGAGCAGTACTTC. Translating gives CASNPASSYEQYF.

V usage is TRBV5-8 and J usage is TRBJ2-5; D is ambiguous. Germline CDR1 SGHTS, CDR2 YDEGEE. V gave up 4 bases and J gave up 4 bases, with 20 bases separating them. The CDR3 sequence is 16 residues long. CDR3 sequence reads: CASSVSIGHGRETQYF. DNA for the CDR3: TGTGCCAGCAGCGTATCTATTGGCCATGGCAGAGAGACCCAGTACTTC.

DNA for the CDR3: TGTGCCATCAGTGTGCTGGCAGGGGGATCCCACGAGCAGTACTTC. It yields the protein CAISVLAGGSHEQYF. This chain connects TRBV10-3 to TRBJ2-7; 7 bases fit TRBD1. V gave up 4 bases and J gave up 5 bases; unmatched junction bases: 11. From germline, CDR1 is ENHRY and CDR2 SYGVKD. CDR3 size: 15 residues.

In its sample, this clone was seen a few times. The chain uses TRBV6-5 and TRBJ2-3; D gene unclear. The germline CDR1 and CDR2 sequences are MNHEY and SVGAGI. V was shortened by 7 bases and J by 2 bases, with 10 bases between the two germline ends. The CDR3 totals 13 residues. The CDR3 DNA sequence: TGTGCCAGCACCCTCTACGCCACAGATACGCAGTATTTT. The encoded protein is CASTLYATDTQYF.

The chain employs TRBV25-1 and TRBJ1-1; D is uncertain. V dropped 4 bases and J dropped 1 base, with 10 bases sitting between them. CDR1 is MGHDK and CDR2 is SYGVNS in the germline V gene. The CDR3 has 14 residues. This chain's CDR3 is CASSVTDPNTEAFF. The CDR3 coding sequence is TGTGCCAGCAGTGTCACCGATCCGAACACTGAAGCTTTCTTT.